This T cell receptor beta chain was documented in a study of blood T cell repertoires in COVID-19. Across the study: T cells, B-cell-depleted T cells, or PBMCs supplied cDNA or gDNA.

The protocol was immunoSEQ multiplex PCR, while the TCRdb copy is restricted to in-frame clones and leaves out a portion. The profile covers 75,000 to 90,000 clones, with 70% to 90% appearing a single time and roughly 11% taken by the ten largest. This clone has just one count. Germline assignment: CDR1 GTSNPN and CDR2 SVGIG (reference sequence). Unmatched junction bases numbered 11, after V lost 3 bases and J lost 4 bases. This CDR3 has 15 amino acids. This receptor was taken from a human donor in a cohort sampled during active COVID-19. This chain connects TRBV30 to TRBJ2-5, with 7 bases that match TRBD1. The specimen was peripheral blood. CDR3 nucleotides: TGTGCCTGGAGCATTGGACAGGCGGGTGCAGAGACCCAGTACTTC. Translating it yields CAWSIGQAGAETQYF.